This T cell receptor (beta chain) was documented in a study of PD-1 blockade in classical Hodgkin lymphoma (dated by TCRdb to the early 2020s). Regarding the study in general: Nivolumab dosing was 3 mg/kg intravenously every 2 weeks, continuing until either disease progression or unacceptable toxicity. A peripheral blood immune signature of response to PD-1 blockade in classical Hodgkin lymphoma was defined using TCR beta sequencing and CyTOF.

Genomic DNA was isolated using the Qiagen DNeasy kit from unsorted PBMCs as well as from negatively selected CD4+ and CD8+ fractions. TCR beta CDR3 regions were amplified by immunoSEQ multiplex PCR using primers annealing to V and J segments. Amplification bias was minimized using a synthetic immune receptor repertoire, and residual bias was removed computationally after sequencing. From the authors' description of their analysis: Repertoire diversity was quantified as the Shannon entropy index using custom Python scripts. Unsorted, CD4+ and CD8+ repertoires were examined separately, except in combined analyses, for which CD4+ and CD8+ sequences were merged in silico. Clonal expansion was defined as a frequency increase of at least 2-fold after treatment compared with C1D1, and clones undetected at baseline were assigned a pseudocount of 0.5. Singleton clones were defined as clones with 0 or 1 copy at C1D1, and non-singleton clones were defined as clones with 2 or more copies. Clones expanded in unsorted samples were annotated as CD4+, CD8+ or unknown by matching protein sequences in sorted samples from the same patient. Diversity changes from C1D1 to C4D1 were tested in paired samples using Wilcoxon tests. The table comes from immuneACCESS by way of TCRdb, which keeps in-frame sequences with V and J called. Part of the clones is missing from these tables; in studies checked, under half for an unresolved V gene and the rest for unknown reasons. That table supplies the V and J calls and clone size; D and trimming were determined from the DNA. This sample is represented by some 93,000 clones; roughly 92% of them were singletons. Of the sample, 2.8% is held by the ten largest clones.

Concerning this clone: The antigen it binds to is not known. The sample holds no much larger clone one base away, and base qualities are not on file.

The label giving this sample's time point can be read as: cycle 1 day 1 (C1D1), immediately before nivolumab initiation. Relapse after autologous stem cell transplantation had occurred in all trial patients, and cohorts A, B and C were distinguished by prior brentuximab vedotin exposure. The trial cohort was composed of 56 patients with relapsed/refractory classical Hodgkin lymphoma, for whom complete response, partial response or progressive disease was recorded as best overall response. In the multi-cohort phase II CheckMate 205 trial, trial patients received single-agent nivolumab. An independent review committee assessed best overall response by applying the 2007 International Working Group response criteria. Trial PBMCs were collected just before the start of nivolumab (C1D1) and during therapy at cycle 2 day 1 and cycle 4 day 1. Peripheral blood was collected in 8 mL Vacutainer Cell Preparation Tubes, from which PBMCs were isolated by centrifugation and then cryopreserved.

Study-wide conclusions, independent of this receptor: Trial patients with a complete response had baseline diversity similar to that of newly diagnosed patients, while partial responders and progressors had significantly lower diversity. Lower diversity was observed in patients in whom nivolumab was started less than 1 year after ASCT, and these patients were excluded from later analyses so that confounding by immune reconstitution would be avoided. By C4D1, a significant rise was seen in CD4+ TCR diversity but not in CD8+ TCR diversity (p=0.0027 vs p=0.16), and the rise was most apparent among complete responders (p=0.02). Baseline TCR diversity was reported as lower in newly diagnosed patients than in healthy donors, and lower still in relapsed/refractory patients. The study covered only a single clinical trial cohort, and the causes of the repertoire differences, possibly disease activity or prior therapy, were still not defined.

The CDR3 has 14 amino acids, counting the end cysteine and phenylalanine. Only the CDR3 DNA is retained, 42 bases long and in frame from the first base. V is shortened by 1 base, J by 0 bases, and the region joining them spans 6 bases. The clonotype was recovered from a human donor with classical Hodgkin lymphoma. The chain uses TRBV5-3 and TRBJ2-3; the D gene lacks a confident call. TRBV5-3 is reported as an ORF; its role is uncertain. This specimen was peripheral blood mononuclear cells (PBMCs), taken at baseline. DNA sequence: TGTGCCAGAAGCTTGCAGTGGAGCACAGATACGCAGTATTTT. This is translated as CARSLQWSTDTQYF.